The 3 T cell receptor beta chains presented below share a single source sample, sequenced in a study of shared clonotypes between healthy human individuals. Some clones are missing from TCRdb's copy, which holds only in-frame ones; the method was immunoSEQ multiplex PCR. The table shows 1 million to 1.2 million clones, with roughly 80% occurring only once. Sequencing was done on a sample of memory CD4+ T cells from PBMCs. Subset in this sample: CD45RA-negative fraction. The source of these receptors is a man in his late teens or twenties in good health. Some clones in this sample may be carry-over from other donors' samples.

CDR3 protein: CASSSDGPRETQYF. The CDR3 DNA reads TGTGCCAGCAGCTCCGACGGACCGCGGGAGACCCAGTACTTC. This chain joins TRBV7-3 and TRBJ2-5; D is uncertain. The CDR3 totals 14 residues. Germline-derived CDR1 and CDR2 are SGHTA and FQGTGA. The V gene lost 4 bases and the J gene lost 5 bases, with 14 bases spanning the gap.

This clone turned up a few times. The J gene is TRBJ2-3, the V gene TRBV9; D uncertain. Germline CDR1 is SGDLS and CDR2 is YYNGEE. The length of the CDR3 is 11 residues. Trimming pared 4 bases from V and 3 bases from J, leaving 3 bases between. CDR3: CASSFTDTQYF. The CDR3 DNA follows: TGTGCCAGCAGCTTTACAGATACGCAGTATTTT.

The chain recombines TRBV18 with TRBJ1-4, with 8 positions matching TRBD1. V lost 3 bases and J lost 10; bases outside the gene matches: 7. Germline V lookup: CDR1 KGHSH, CDR2 LQKENI. The CDR3 covers 14 residues. As DNA, the CDR3 is TGTGCCAGCTCACCGACAGGGGTGGGTGGAAAACTGTTTTTT. Amino acids: CASSPTGVGGKLFF.